The rows below give T cell receptor beta chains drawn from one sample of a study of chemoradiotherapy in HPV16-positive cancers. Sequencing used immunoSEQ multiplex PCR; TCRdb keeps in-frame clones, though not all of them. The repertoire includes tens of thousands of clones, 85% to 95% of them detected once, and more than 15% sits in the top ten. The sequenced sample was blood, obtained from a patient who underwent chemoradiotherapy. These receptors all come from a human donor with HPV-associated anogenital cancer. Each CDR3 is given with its conserved first and last residue. Rows give clone size only sometimes, using once, few, many, or a class for an expanded clone.

CASSDWGPNGYTF,.,TRBJ1-2,TRBV2
CASSLEWGQGTYEQYF,.,TRBJ2-7,TRBV11-2
CASSPGPYGHNEQFF,.,TRBJ2-1,TRBV18
CASSPIDRVGANVLTF,.,TRBJ2-6,TRBV18
CASSLDSYEAFF,.,TRBJ1-1,TRBV7-9
CASSIESSSNQPQHF,.,TRBJ1-5,TRBV19
CASALAWNTEAFF,.,TRBJ1-1,TRBV12-5
CSVFPGQGVRYTF,.,TRBJ1-2,TRBV29-1
CASSFQGFPNTGELFF,.,TRBJ2-2,TRBV5-1
CASGASGARTYEQYF,once,TRBJ2-7,TRBV5-1
CASTLGRLVHTQYF,.,TRBJ2-3,TRBV2
CASSPSGNYNEQFF,.,TRBJ2-1,TRBV11-3
CASSKGQAAWQPQHF,.,TRBJ1-5,TRBV6-5
CASSLSTQGRVEKLFF,once,TRBJ1-4,TRBV5-1
CASSATGHYEQYF,.,TRBJ2-7,TRBV27
CASSYGTNYGYTF,.,TRBJ1-2,TRBV6-6
CASSLFGQGGYEQYF,.,TRBJ2-7,TRBV5-1
CASSLGSLVDTQYF,.,TRBJ2-3,TRBV5-1
CASSTGTDRSTDTQYF,.,TRBJ2-3,TRBV19
CASSYRDILDGYTF,.,TRBJ1-2,TRBV6-5
CSVPRAETQYF,.,TRBJ2-5,TRBV20-1
CATSKGTSGNAEQYF,few,TRBJ2-7,TRBV15
CASSYQGGLETQYF,.,TRBJ2-5,TRBV6-5
CASRPRRTGSYEQYF,.,TRBJ2-7,TRBV6-6
CASSRGLDRGSDTQYF,.,TRBJ2-3,TRBV4-1
CSVELAGTDTQYF,.,TRBJ2-3,TRBV29-1
CASSSGHLSGPNTEAFF,.,TRBJ1-1,TRBV5-1
CASSFRASTDTQYF,.,TRBJ2-3,TRBV7-3
CASSPSSYEQYF,.,TRBJ2-7,TRBV28
CASSSDRGSGYTF,.,TRBJ1-2,TRBV7-2
CASTSLFSQGGRGQETQYF,.,TRBJ2-5,TRBV11-2
CASSYGQGYEQYF,.,TRBJ2-7,TRBV19
CATSRETDDWSNQPQHF,.,TRBJ1-5,TRBV15
CASRGAGRTEAFF,.,TRBJ1-1,TRBV27
CASTARGDNSPLHF,.,TRBJ1-6,TRBV7-9
CASSSGQKKGETQYF,.,TRBJ2-5,TRBV11-1
CASSTIAGTYEQYF,.,TRBJ2-7,TRBV5-8
CASSRQENTEAFF,.,TRBJ1-1,TRBV14
CASGGRGAYNEQFF,.,TRBJ2-1,TRBV19
CASSYSIGHFGYTF,.,TRBJ1-2,TRBV6-5
CASSAIAGGPYEQYF,once,TRBJ2-7,TRBV5-4
CASSGLAGVTYNEQFF,.,TRBJ2-1,TRBV9
CASSQGLEGNTEAFF,.,TRBJ1-1,TRBV4-3
CASSQEGLAGDNEQFF,.,TRBJ2-1,TRBV4-1
CASSLGQPITYGYTF,.,TRBJ1-2,TRBV7-2
CSARDNEQFF,once,TRBJ2-1,TRBV20-1
CASSYMENQPQHF,.,TRBJ1-5,TRBV6-6
CASSRTGYNEQFF,.,TRBJ2-1,TRBV7-6
CATNDRGSAFF,once,TRBJ1-1,TRBV6-5
CASSQAGTSGVGLRETQYF,once,TRBJ2-5,TRBV5-1
CASSTDRAYEQYF,.,TRBJ2-7,TRBV11-2
CASSLATGTVKKLFF,.,TRBJ1-4,TRBV7-2
CASSSGAGNTIYF,.,TRBJ1-3,TRBV11-3
CASSLAGTGTETQYF,.,TRBJ2-5,TRBV7-8
CASSPGLGRTGELFF,.,TRBJ2-2,TRBV28